This TCR beta chain was sequenced for a study of blood T cell repertoires in COVID-19. Looking at the study overall: T cells, B-cell-depleted T cells, or PBMCs supplied cDNA or gDNA.

The ends lost 2 bases at V and 5 bases at J; junction bases unmatched: 2. The CDR3 is 13 amino acids. Per germline, CDR1 SGHRS and CDR2 YFSETQ. This clone was seen a single time. TCRdb's copy holds only in-frame clones and misses some; the assay was immunoSEQ multiplex PCR. The profile shows approximately 200,000 clones, approximately 80% of them singletons. This chain joins TRBV5-1 and TRBJ2-3; 7 bases match TRBD1. Sequencing was done on a sample of PBMCs or T cells enriched from blood (not recorded which). The sequence came from a man in his forties or fifties who had recovered from COVID-19. In nucleotides, the CDR3 is TGCGCCAGCAGCTTATACAGGGGAGATACGCAGTATTTT. This codes for CASSLYRGDTQYF.